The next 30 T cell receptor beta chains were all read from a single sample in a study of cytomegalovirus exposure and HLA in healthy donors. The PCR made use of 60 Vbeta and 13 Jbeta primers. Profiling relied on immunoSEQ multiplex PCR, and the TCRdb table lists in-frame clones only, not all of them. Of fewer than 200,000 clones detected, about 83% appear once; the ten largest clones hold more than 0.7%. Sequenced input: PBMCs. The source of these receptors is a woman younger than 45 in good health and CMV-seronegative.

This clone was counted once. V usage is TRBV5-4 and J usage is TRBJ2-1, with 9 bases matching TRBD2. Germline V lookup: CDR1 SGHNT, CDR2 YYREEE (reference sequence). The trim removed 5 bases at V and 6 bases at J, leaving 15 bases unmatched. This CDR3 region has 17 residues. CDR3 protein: CASRDRTSAGPGNEQFF. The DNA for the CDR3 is TGTGCCAGCAGAGATCGGACTAGCGCGGGACCAGGCAATGAGCAGTTCTTC.

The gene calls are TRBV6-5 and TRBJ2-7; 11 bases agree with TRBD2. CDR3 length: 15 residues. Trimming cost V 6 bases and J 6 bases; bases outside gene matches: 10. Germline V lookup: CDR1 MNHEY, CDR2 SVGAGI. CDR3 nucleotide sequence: TGTGCCAGCAGACCCACTAGCGGGGGTAGCCGCGAGCAGTACTTC. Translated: CASRPTSGGSREQYF.

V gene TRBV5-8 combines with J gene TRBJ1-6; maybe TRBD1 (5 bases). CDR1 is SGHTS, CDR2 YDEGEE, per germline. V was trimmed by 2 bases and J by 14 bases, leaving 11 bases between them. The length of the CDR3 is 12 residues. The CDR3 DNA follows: TGTGCCAGCAGCTTCAGGGTTTCGGCCCTCCACTTT. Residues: CASSFRVSALHF.

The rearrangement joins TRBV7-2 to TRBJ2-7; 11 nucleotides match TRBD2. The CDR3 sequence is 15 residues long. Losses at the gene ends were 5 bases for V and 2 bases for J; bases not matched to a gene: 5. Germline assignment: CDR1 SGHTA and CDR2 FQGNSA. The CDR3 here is CASSPTSGAAYEQYF. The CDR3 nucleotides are TGTGCCAGCAGCCCGACTAGCGGGGCCGCCTACGAGCAGTACTTC.

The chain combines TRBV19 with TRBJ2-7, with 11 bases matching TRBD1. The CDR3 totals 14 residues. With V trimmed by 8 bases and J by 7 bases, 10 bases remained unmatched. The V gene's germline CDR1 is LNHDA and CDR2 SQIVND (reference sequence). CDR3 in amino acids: CASSQGQGAWEQYF. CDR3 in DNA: TGTGCCAGTTCACAAGGACAGGGGGCGTGGGAGCAGTACTTC.

CDR3 sequence reads: CASSLHRAKDTQYF. CDR3 DNA sequence: TGTGCCAGCAGTTTACACAGGGCCAAAGATACGCAGTATTTT. This chain links TRBV27 with TRBJ2-3; weak D call: TRBD1 (6 bases). CDR1 and CDR2 from the germline V gene are MNHEY and SMNVEV (reference sequence). The CDR3 totals 14 residues. V was trimmed by 2 bases and J by 5 bases, leaving 11 bases between them.

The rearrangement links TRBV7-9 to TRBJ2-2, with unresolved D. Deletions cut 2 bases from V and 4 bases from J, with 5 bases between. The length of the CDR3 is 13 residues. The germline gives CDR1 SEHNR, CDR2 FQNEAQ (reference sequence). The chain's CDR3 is CASSLSGTGELFF. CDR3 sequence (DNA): TGTGCCAGCAGCTTATCGGGCACCGGGGAGCTGTTTTTT.

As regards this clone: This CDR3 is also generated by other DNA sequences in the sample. In DNA, the CDR3 is TGTGCCAGCAGTCCTCGGACAGATTCCTACGAGCAGTACTTC. It specifies CASSPRTDSYEQYF. The gene calls are TRBV6-1 and TRBJ2-5; the D gene is possibly TRBD1 (6 bases). Matching the DNA end better, TRBJ2-7 makes the J call doubtful. The CDR3 contains 14 residues. Germline V CDR1 and CDR2: MNHNS, SASEGT.

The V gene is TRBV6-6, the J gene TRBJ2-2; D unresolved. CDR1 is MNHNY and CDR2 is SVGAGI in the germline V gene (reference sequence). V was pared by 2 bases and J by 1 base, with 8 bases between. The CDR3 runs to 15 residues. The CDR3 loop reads CASSYSPVNTGELFF. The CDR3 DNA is TGTGCCAGCAGTTACAGTCCAGTGAACACCGGGGAGCTGTTTTTT.

CDR3: CASSPRQRSSYEQYF. The CDR3 nucleotides read TGTGCCAGCTCACCACGGCAGCGTAGCTCCTACGAGCAGTACTTC. V usage is TRBV18 and J usage is TRBJ2-7; no clear D. The CDR3 contains 15 residues. CDR1 is KGHSH and CDR2 is LQKENI in the germline V gene. The V end lost 1 base, the J end lost 0 bases, and 10 bases lay between the germline ends. Filled out from reference TRBV18 and TRBJ2-7, the complete variable domain reads NAGVMQNPRHLVRRRGQEARLRCSPMKGHSHVYWYRQLPEEGLKFMVYLQKENIIDESGMPKERFSAEFPKEGPSILRIQQVVRGDSAAYFCASSPRQRSSYEQYFGPGTRLTVT.

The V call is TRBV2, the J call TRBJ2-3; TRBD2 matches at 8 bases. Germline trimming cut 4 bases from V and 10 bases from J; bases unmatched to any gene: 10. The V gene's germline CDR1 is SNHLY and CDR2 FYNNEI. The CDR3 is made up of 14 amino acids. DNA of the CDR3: TGTGCCAGCAGTGGGCTAGCGGGTGATGAGTCGCAGTATTTT. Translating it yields CASSGLAGDESQYF. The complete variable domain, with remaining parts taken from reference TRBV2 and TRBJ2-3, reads EPEVTQTPSHQVTQMGQEVILRCVPISNHLYFYWYRQILGQKVEFLVSFYNNEISEKSEIFDDQFSVERPDGSNFTLKIRSTKLEDSAMYFCASSGLAGDESQYFGPGTRLTVL.

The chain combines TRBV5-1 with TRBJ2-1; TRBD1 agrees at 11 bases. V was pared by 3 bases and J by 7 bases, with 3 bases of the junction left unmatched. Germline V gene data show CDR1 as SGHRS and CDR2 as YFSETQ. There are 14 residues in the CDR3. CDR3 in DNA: TGCGCCAGCAGCTATGGACAGGGGGCAAATGAGCAGTTCTTC. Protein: CASSYGQGANEQFF.

For the CDR3, the DNA is TGTGCCAGCAGCCCCACAGGGGGCCGCGCAGATACGCAGTATTTT. Its translation: CASSPTGGRADTQYF. The gene calls are TRBV6-5 and TRBJ2-3, with 9 bases aligning to TRBD1. V was pared by 6 bases and J by 4 bases, with 8 bases of the junction left unmatched. CDR3 size: 15 residues. Germline V gene lookup returns CDR1 MNHEY and CDR2 SVGAGI.

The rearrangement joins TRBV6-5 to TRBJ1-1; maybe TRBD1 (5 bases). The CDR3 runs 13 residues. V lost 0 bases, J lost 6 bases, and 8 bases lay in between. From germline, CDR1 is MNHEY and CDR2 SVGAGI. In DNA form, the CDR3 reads TGTGCCAGCAGTTACTCGGGGGGAGCTGAAGCTTTCTTT. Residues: CASSYSGGAEAFF.

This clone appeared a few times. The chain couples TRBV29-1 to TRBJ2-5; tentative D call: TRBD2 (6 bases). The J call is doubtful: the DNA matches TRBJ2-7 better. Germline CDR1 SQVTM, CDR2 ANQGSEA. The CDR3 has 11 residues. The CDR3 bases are TGCAGCGGGGGACGGGGGTACGAGCAGTACTTC. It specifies CSGGRGYEQYF.

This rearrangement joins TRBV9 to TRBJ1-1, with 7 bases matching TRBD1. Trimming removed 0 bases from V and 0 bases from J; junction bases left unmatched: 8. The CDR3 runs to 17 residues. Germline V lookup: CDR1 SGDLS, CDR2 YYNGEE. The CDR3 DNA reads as TGTGCCAGCAGCGTAGGAACAGGGGCCCTCTTGAACACTGAAGCTTTCTTT. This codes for CASSVGTGALLNTEAFF. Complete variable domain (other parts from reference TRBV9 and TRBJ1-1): DSGVTQTPKHLITATGQRVTLRCSPRSGDLSVYWYQQSLDQGLQFLIQYYNGEERAKGNILERFSAQQFPDLHSELNLSSLELGDSALYFCASSVGTGALLNTEAFFGQGTRLTVV.

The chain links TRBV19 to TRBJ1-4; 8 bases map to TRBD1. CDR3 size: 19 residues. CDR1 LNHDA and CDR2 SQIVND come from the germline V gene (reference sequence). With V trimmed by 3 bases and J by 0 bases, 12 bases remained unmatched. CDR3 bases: TGTGCCAGTAGTATCGAATTCGGGACAGGAGGCGCAACTAATGAAAAACTGTTTTTT. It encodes CASSIEFGTGGATNEKLFF.

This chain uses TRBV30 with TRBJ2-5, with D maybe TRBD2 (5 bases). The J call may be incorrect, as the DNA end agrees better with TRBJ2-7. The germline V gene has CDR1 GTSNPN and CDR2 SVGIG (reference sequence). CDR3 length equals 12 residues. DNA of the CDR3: TGTGCCTGGAGTTTAGCGCGCTACGAGCAGTACTTC. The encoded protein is CAWSLARYEQYF.

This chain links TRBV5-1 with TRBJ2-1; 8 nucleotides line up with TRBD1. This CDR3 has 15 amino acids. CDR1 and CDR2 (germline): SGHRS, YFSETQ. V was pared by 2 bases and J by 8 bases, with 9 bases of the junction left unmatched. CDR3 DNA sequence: TGCGCCAGCAGCTTCGGGCAGGGGGCTATCGATGAGCAGTTCTTC. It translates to CASSFGQGAIDEQFF. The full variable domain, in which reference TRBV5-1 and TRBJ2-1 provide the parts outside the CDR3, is KAGVTQTPRYLIKTRGQQVTLSCSPISGHRSVSWYQQTPGQGLQFLFEYFSETQRNKGNFPGRFSGRQFSNSRSEMNVSTLELGDSALYLCASSFGQGAIDEQFFGPGTRLTVL.

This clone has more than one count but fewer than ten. As DNA, the CDR3 is TGCAGCGTTGGGGGGGGGAATGAAAAACTGTTTTTT. Translating gives CSVGGGNEKLFF. The chain recombines TRBV29-1 with TRBJ1-4; D is perhaps TRBD1 (5 bases). Per the germline V gene, CDR1 is SQVTM and CDR2 is ANQGSEA. CDR3 length: 12 residues. V was cut by 4 bases and J by 5 bases, with 8 bases left in between.

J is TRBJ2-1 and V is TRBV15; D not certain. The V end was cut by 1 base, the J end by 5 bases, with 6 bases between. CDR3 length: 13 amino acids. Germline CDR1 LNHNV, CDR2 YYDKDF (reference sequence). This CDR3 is CATSRGRDNEQFF. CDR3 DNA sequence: TGTGCCACCAGCAGAGGACGGGACAATGAGCAGTTCTTC.

The CDR3: CASSLQETYEQYF. CDR3 nucleotides: TGTGCCAGCAGTTTACAGGAAACCTACGAGCAGTACTTC. V usage is TRBV27 and J usage is TRBJ2-7; the D is unclear. Trimming took off 2 bases at V and 2 bases at J, with 7 bases between the two ends. Germline V lookup: CDR1 MNHEY, CDR2 SMNVEV (reference sequence). This CDR3 is built from 13 residues.

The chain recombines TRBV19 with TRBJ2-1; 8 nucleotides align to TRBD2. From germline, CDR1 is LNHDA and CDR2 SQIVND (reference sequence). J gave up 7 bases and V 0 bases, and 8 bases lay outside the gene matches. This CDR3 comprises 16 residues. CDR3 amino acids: CASSIDPAGERNEQFF. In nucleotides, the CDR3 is TGTGCCAGTAGTATAGATCCAGCGGGAGAGAGGAATGAGCAGTTCTTC.

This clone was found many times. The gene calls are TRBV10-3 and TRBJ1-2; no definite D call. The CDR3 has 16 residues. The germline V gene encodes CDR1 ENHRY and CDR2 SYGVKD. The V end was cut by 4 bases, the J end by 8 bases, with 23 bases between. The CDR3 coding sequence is TGTGCCATCAGTGGAGGCAGACGATTCATTCTCGGGGGCTACACCTTC. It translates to CAISGGRRFILGGYTF.

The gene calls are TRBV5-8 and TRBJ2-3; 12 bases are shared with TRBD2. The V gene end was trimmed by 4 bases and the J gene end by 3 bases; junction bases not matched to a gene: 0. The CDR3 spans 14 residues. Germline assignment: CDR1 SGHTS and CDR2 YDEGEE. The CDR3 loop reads CASSLAGGTDTQYF. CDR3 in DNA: TGTGCCAGCAGCCTAGCGGGGGGGACAGATACGCAGTATTTT. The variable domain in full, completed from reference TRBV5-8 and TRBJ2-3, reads EAGVTQSPTHLIKTRGQQATLRCSPISGHTSVYWYQQALGLGLQFLLWYDEGEERNRGNFPPRFSGRQFPNYSSELNVNALELEDSALYLCASSLAGGTDTQYFGPGTRLTVL.

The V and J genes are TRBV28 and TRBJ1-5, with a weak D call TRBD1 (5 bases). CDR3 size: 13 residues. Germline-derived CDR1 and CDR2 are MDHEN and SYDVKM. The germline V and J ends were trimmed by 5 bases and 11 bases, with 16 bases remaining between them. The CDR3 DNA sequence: TGTGCCAGCAGTGACAGCGTACCCCCGACCCAGCATTTT. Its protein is CASSDSVPPTQHF.

The CDR3 here is CASSLLVVTSGRESTDTQYF. As DNA, the CDR3 is TGTGCCAGCAGTCTCCTGGTGGTAACTAGCGGGAGGGAGAGCACAGATACGCAGTATTTT. The rearrangement uses TRBV28 and TRBJ2-3, with 13 bases fitting TRBD2. The junction had 14 bases not matched to a gene; V was cut back by 5 bases and J by 0 bases. This CDR3 has 20 amino acids. Germline CDR1 reads MDHEN; CDR2 reads SYDVKM.

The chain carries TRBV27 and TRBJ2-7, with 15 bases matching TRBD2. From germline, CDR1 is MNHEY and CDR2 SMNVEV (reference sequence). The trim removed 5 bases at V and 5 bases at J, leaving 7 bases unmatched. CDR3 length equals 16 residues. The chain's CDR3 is CASSPRTSGRAHEQYF. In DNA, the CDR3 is TGTGCCAGCAGTCCGCGGACTAGCGGGAGGGCCCACGAGCAGTACTTC.

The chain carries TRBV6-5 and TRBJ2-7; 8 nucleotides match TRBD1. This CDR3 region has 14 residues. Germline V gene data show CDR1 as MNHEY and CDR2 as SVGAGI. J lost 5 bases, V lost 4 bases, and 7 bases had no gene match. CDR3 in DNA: TGTGCCAGCAGTTTGGACAGGGTACTTAACGAGCAGTACTTC. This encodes CASSLDRVLNEQYF.

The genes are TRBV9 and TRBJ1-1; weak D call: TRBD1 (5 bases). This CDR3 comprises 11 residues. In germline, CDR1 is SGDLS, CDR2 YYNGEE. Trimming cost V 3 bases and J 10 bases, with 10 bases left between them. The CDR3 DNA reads TGTGCCAGCAGCGGTGGGGGGGTAGCTTTCTTT. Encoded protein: CASSGGGVAFF.